This section outlines one T cell receptor (beta chain) sequence together with its context. The table lists this clonotype with a few counts. The clone's antigen remains unknown. Base qualities are not provided; no much larger clone lies one nucleotide away. CDR3 length: 16 amino acids, cysteine to phenylalanine. Just the 48-base CDR3 DNA is kept, in frame starting at base 1. V lost 1 base and J lost 7 bases, and the count of bases not matched to a germline gene is 12. For CDR1 and CDR2, the germline V gene lists MGHRA and YSYEKL. The approximately 41 donors, aged 6 to 90 years, were systemically healthy Caucasian individuals from Russia. Ten milliliters of peripheral blood were drawn from each donor into EDTA-treated Vacutainer tubes. Ficoll-Paque density-gradient centrifugation was used to isolate PBMCs, with at least 6.5 million per sample. Trizol reagent was used to extract total RNA from the PBMCs, yielding at least 6 micrograms per sample. For every donor, an aliquot of PBMCs went through flow cytometry to measure the percentages of naive CD45RAhigh/CD27high T cells.

The library was obtained by 5' RACE. Instrument on record: Illumina HiSeq 2500. A second PCR of about 6 to 11 cycles was performed with a sample-barcoded 5' primer and a J-beta primer mix. A unique molecular identifier was introduced onto each TCR beta cDNA molecule by a template-switch 5' adaptor carrying 12 random nucleotides. At least 2.5 million CDR3-containing paired-end reads were obtained from each sample. First-strand cDNA was synthesized from all RNA with the Mint cDNA synthesis kit, primed by a TRBC-specific oligonucleotide. All cDNA was treated with uracil-DNA glycosylase and then went through a first 18-cycle PCR with the universal primers M1SS and BC2_uni_R. The published analysis was carried out like this. For normalization, 1 million high-quality reads, each with a distinct molecular identifier, were randomly selected from each sample. Instead of being binned into consensus sequences, reads with shared molecular identifiers were discarded. MiTCR, run with a Q25 quality threshold and the strictest error-elimination algorithm, handled CDR3 identification, clonotype clustering and error correction. Lower-bound total TCR beta diversity was estimated with a nonparametric unseen species model using Euler transformation. The public reads were quality trimmed at Q25 with fastp and then assembled into clones with MiXCR by TCRdb, keeping productive beta chains. CDR3 protein sequences are deduplicated, and each keeps its most common genes and DNA. TCRdb's processing, not the authors', yielded these V and J calls. The sample records about 1.6 million distinct CDR3 sequences, almost 35% of which are singletons. Jointly, the top ten make up about 10% of the sample.

The data were taken from a study of blood T cells in healthy people across ages (dated by TCRdb to between 2014 and 2016). In terms of the full investigation: Template switching captured roughly one uniquely barcoded TCR beta cDNA molecule per two T cells in model experiments. The study analyzed two additional independent replicas of 1 million unique cDNA reads from the same blood draw for two donors, one aged 18 to 30 and one aged 80 or older. Age-related changes in TCR beta repertoire diversity were measured in the study by deep sequencing normalized with unique cDNA molecular identifiers. The donors were split into four age groups: young (average about 15 years), middle-aged (about 40), aged (approximately 59) and long-lived (approximately 80). To avoid experimental bias, donors of different ages were distributed randomly across sequencing lanes. General study outcomes and caveats: Observed TCR beta diversity per million T cells fell roughly linearly with age, and a significant reduction was already apparent by age approximately 41. Estimates of total diversity from one million sequenced T cells were regarded as lower bounds and underestimates. The percentage of naive T cells measured by flow cytometry correlated strongly with observed TCR beta diversity. Compared with the aged group, more naive CD4+ T cells, fewer expanded clones and increased TCR diversity were shown by the long-lived group, suggesting age selection. Because the CMV infection status of the donors was unknown, age-related changes in expanded clonotypes may potentially have been confounded. Bulk unsorted PBMC profiling prevented conclusive comparison of naive and antigen-experienced compartments.

Recombination linked TRBV4-1 to TRBJ1-2, with 7 middle bases fitting TRBD1. This receptor was taken from a woman in her twenties or thirties in good health. Sequencing was done on a sample of blood. The nucleotides read TGCGCCAGCAGCCAAGTAGCTTGGAGACAGGGTGTTGGCTACACCTTC. It translates as CASSQVAWRQGVGYTF.